This T cell receptor beta chain was identified in a study of control samples from healthy donors and cancer patients. Trimming removed 4 bases from V and 3 bases from J, with 14 bases in between. CDR3 length: 14 residues. The V gene's germline CDR1 is GTSNPN and CDR2 SVGIG (reference sequence). Assay used: immunoSEQ multiplex PCR; TCRdb lists only in-frame clones, some missing. Of about 120,000 clones detected, 80% to 90% appear once; the ten largest clones hold 9% to 13%. The sequence came from a man under 40 in good health. The chain is built from TRBV30 and TRBJ2-3; D is tentatively TRBD1 or TRBD2 (5 bases each). The sequencing input was blood. The CDR3 is CAWTDKGPTDTQYF. The CDR3, as DNA: TGTGCCTGGACGGACAAGGGACCAACAGATACGCAGTATTTT. The full variable domain, rest sourced from reference TRBV30 and TRBJ2-3, is SQTIHQWPATLVQPVGSPLSLECTVEGTSNPNLYWYRQAAGRGLQLLFYSVGIGQISSEVPQNLSASRPQDRQFILSSKKLLLSDSGFYLCAWTDKGPTDTQYFGPGTRLTVL.